These 9 T cell receptor beta chains originate from one sample sequenced in a study of B cell selection in AIRE deficiency. Sequenced by immunoSEQ multiplex PCR; TCRdb stores in-frame clones only, minus some. The data show about 21,000 clones, roughly 93% seen once. Sorted regulatory T cells were CD4-positive, CD25-high and CD127-low or negative. The specimen sequenced was Tregs sorted from PBMCs. All receptors come from a human donor with AIRE deficiency.

The chain carries TRBV19 and TRBJ2-3, with 9 nucleotides matching TRBD1. Germline CDR1 LNHDA, CDR2 SQIVND (reference sequence). V shed 1 base, J shed 4 bases, and the junction held 6 bases outside the gene matches. This CDR3 has 16 amino acids. The CDR3 DNA sequence: TGTGCCAGTAGTATAGGGAGGACAGGGGTCCCAGATACGCAGTATTTT. Its translation is CASSIGRTGVPDTQYF. Drawing the rest from reference TRBV19 and TRBJ2-3, the complete variable domain is DGGITQSPKYLFRKEGQNVTLSCEQNLNHDAMYWYRQDPGQGLRLIYYSQIVNDFQKGDIAEGYSVSREKKESFPLTVTSAQKNPTAFYLCASSIGRTGVPDTQYFGPGTRLTVL.

The V and J genes are TRBV28 and TRBJ2-1, with 7 nucleotides matching TRBD2. Germline V gene sequence: CDR1 MDHEN, CDR2 SYDVKM. The CDR3 has 14 amino acids. V shed 7 bases and J 6 bases; nucleotides not matched to a gene: 9. The CDR3 sequence: CASTLGGRINEQFF. The CDR3 DNA sequence: TGTGCCAGCACCTTGGGCGGGAGAATCAATGAGCAGTTCTTC.

The genes are TRBV6-6 and TRBJ2-3; a weak D match, TRBD2 (7 bases). The germline V gene encodes CDR1 MNHNY and CDR2 SVGAGI (reference sequence). This CDR3 has 15 amino acids. V was trimmed by 5 bases and J by 13 bases, leaving 25 bases between them. Here the CDR3 reads CASSPTPGWEGVEYF. CDR3 in DNA: TGTGCCAGCAGTCCCACCCCGGGTTGGGAGGGGGTTGAGTATTTT.

V and J are TRBV4-1 and TRBJ2-4; weak D call: TRBD2 (6 bases). V was cut by 0 bases and J by 0 bases, with 9 bases left in between. Germline V gives CDR1 MGHRA, CDR2 YSYEKL. The CDR3 runs 16 residues. The CDR3 DNA is TGCGCCAGCAGCCAAGACCTAGCGCGAGCCAAAAACATTCAGTACTTC. Protein product: CASSQDLARAKNIQYF.

This rearrangement joins TRBV5-4 to TRBJ1-1; possible D gene TRBD1, 5 bases. The CDR3 is 15 residues long. In germline, CDR1 is SGHNT, CDR2 YYREEE (reference sequence). The V end was cut by 4 bases, the J end by 4 bases, with 17 bases between. In DNA form, the CDR3 reads TGTGCCAGCAGCCCCAGTCCAGGGTTGGGCACTGAAGCTTTCTTT. Protein: CASSPSPGLGTEAFF.

The chain couples TRBV18 to TRBJ1-1; perhaps TRBD1 as D (6 bases). Germline lookup yields CDR1 KGHSH and CDR2 LQKENI. V was shortened by 3 bases and J by 4 bases, with 15 bases between the two germline ends. There are 15 residues in the CDR3. The CDR3 DNA sequence: TGTGCCAGCTCACCTTTAGGGGGGGCAAGCACTGAAGCTTTCTTT. It encodes CASSPLGGASTEAFF.

The chain couples TRBV15 to TRBJ1-1; no definite D call. Germline-derived CDR1 and CDR2 are LNHNV and YYDKDF (reference sequence). The CDR3 is made up of 13 amino acids. V was trimmed by 0 bases and J by 4 bases, leaving 6 bases between them. The CDR3 reads CATSRDLGTEAFF. The CDR3 DNA is TGTGCCACCAGCAGAGATCTAGGCACTGAAGCTTTCTTT.

J is TRBJ1-1 and V is TRBV5-3, with a tentative D call TRBD1 (5 bases). TRBV5-3 falls under the ORF class, with uncertain function. CDR3 length: 14 amino acids. V was shortened by 2 bases and J by 1 base, with 9 bases between the two germline ends. Here the CDR3 DNA reads TGTGCCAGAAGCTTACGCGGACAGAACACTGAAGCTTTCTTT. As protein: CARSLRGQNTEAFF.

The gene calls are TRBV5-8 and TRBJ1-4; 7 bases align to TRBD1. Germline loops: CDR1 SGHTS, CDR2 YDEGEE. Unmatched junction bases numbered 9, after V lost 0 bases and J lost 7 bases. The CDR3 length is 16 residues. CDR3 amino acids: CASSLGQGVFSEKLFF. In DNA form, the CDR3 reads TGTGCCAGCAGCTTGGGACAGGGAGTTTTCAGTGAAAAACTGTTTTTT. The full variable domain, completed using reference TRBV5-8 and TRBJ1-4, is EAGVTQSPTHLIKTRGQQATLRCSPISGHTSVYWYQQALGLGLQFLLWYDEGEERNRGNFPPRFSGRQFPNYSSELNVNALELEDSALYLCASSLGQGVFSEKLFFGSGTQLSVL.